These T cell receptor beta chains were read from a single sample in a study of blood T cell repertoires in COVID-19. Sequencing was performed with immunoSEQ multiplex PCR; in TCRdb, only in-frame clones are kept and a portion is missing. The table has a few hundred thousand clones, 90% seen once. Sequences were obtained from PBMCs or T cells enriched from blood (not recorded which). These receptors were obtained from a man aged 18 to 29 who had recovered from COVID-19. Each CDR3 is given with its conserved first and last residue. Each record gives: J gene, clone size, V gene, CDR3 length, D gene, CDR3 protein, CDR3 DNA. The D gene is left open where the match is weak. Only part of the rows carry a size: once, few, many, or a class if the clone is expanded.

j_gene: TRBJ2-1
abundance: .
v_gene: TRBV3-1/TRBV3-2
len: 15
d_gene: .
CDR3aa: CASSQLHYLNNEQFF
CDR3nt: TGTGCCAGCAGCCAACTCCACTACCTGAACAATGAGCAGTTCTTC

j_gene: TRBJ1-2
abundance: .
v_gene: TRBV29-1
len: 12
d_gene: TRBD1
CDR3aa: CSVVGQGSGYTF
CDR3nt: TGCAGCGTTGTGGGACAGGGTAGCGGCTACACCTTC

j_gene: TRBJ1-2
abundance: .
v_gene: TRBV9
len: 13
d_gene: .
CDR3aa: CASSYSNNYGYTF
CDR3nt: TGTGCCAGCAGCTACAGTAATAACTATGGCTACACCTTC

j_gene: TRBJ1-4
abundance: .
v_gene: TRBV6-1
len: 16
d_gene: .
CDR3aa: CASSVLPFATNEKLFF
CDR3nt: TGTGCCAGCAGTGTTCTACCTTTCGCAACTAATGAAAAACTGTTTTTT

j_gene: TRBJ1-1
abundance: .
v_gene: TRBV19
len: 14
d_gene: .
CDR3aa: CASSRVSRDTEAFF
CDR3nt: TGTGCCAGTAGTAGGGTCTCTCGGGACACTGAAGCTTTCTTT

j_gene: TRBJ1-6
abundance: .
v_gene: TRBV2
len: 15
d_gene: TRBD1
CDR3aa: CASSLRQGATSPLHF
CDR3nt: TGTGCCAGCAGTTTACGACAGGGGGCTACTTCACCCCTCCACTTT

j_gene: TRBJ1-4
abundance: .
v_gene: TRBV10-3
len: 18
d_gene: .
CDR3aa: CAISERKGGGRESEKLFF
CDR3nt: TGTGCCATCAGTGAGCGGAAAGGTGGCGGCAGGGAATCTGAAAAACTGTTTTTT

j_gene: TRBJ2-1
abundance: .
v_gene: TRBV19
len: 15
d_gene: .
CDR3aa: CASSIFLASYNEQFF
CDR3nt: TGTGCCAGTAGTATATTTCTAGCGTCCTACAATGAGCAGTTCTTC

j_gene: TRBJ2-7
abundance: .
v_gene: TRBV5-1
len: 14
d_gene: TRBD2
CDR3aa: CASSLAGDTYEQYF
CDR3nt: TGCGCCAGCAGCCTAGCGGGGGACACCTACGAGCAGTACTTC

j_gene: TRBJ2-3
abundance: once
v_gene: TRBV6-2/TRBV6-3
len: 19
d_gene: TRBD2
CDR3aa: CASSFDPGQLAELTDTQYF
CDR3nt: TGTGCCAGCAGTTTCGATCCCGGGCAACTAGCGGAGCTCACAGATACGCAGTATTTT

j_gene: TRBJ2-5
abundance: .
v_gene: TRBV6-1
len: 13
d_gene: TRBD1
CDR3aa: CAISDRGRETQYF
CDR3nt: TGTGCCATCAGTGACAGGGGAAGGGAGACCCAGTACTTC

j_gene: TRBJ1-1
abundance: .
v_gene: TRBV5-1
len: 15
d_gene: .
CDR3aa: CASSLRVDRNTEAFF
CDR3nt: TGCGCCAGCAGCTTGAGGGTCGACAGAAACACTGAAGCTTTCTTT

j_gene: TRBJ1-1
abundance: .
v_gene: TRBV30
len: 15
d_gene: TRBD1
CDR3aa: CAWNRDRGPGTEAFF
CDR3nt: TGTGCCTGGAACCGGGACAGGGGGCCGGGCACTGAAGCTTTCTTT

j_gene: TRBJ1-6
abundance: .
v_gene: TRBV28
len: 15
d_gene: .
CDR3aa: CASSSGRQNNSPLHF
CDR3nt: TGTGCCAGCAGTTCCGGGAGGCAGAATAATTCACCCCTCCACTTT

j_gene: TRBJ1-5
abundance: .
v_gene: TRBV28
len: 15
d_gene: .
CDR3aa: CASSLIRRGNQPQHF
CDR3nt: TGTGCCAGCAGTTTAATAAGGAGAGGGAATCAGCCCCAGCATTTT

j_gene: TRBJ1-2
abundance: .
v_gene: TRBV3-1/TRBV3-2
len: 17
d_gene: .
CDR3aa: CASSQSRDSARLGRYTF
CDR3nt: TGTGCCAGCAGCCAATCACGGGATTCGGCCAGGTTAGGACGCTACACCTTC

j_gene: TRBJ2-3
abundance: .
v_gene: TRBV5-1
len: 16
d_gene: TRBD2
CDR3aa: CASSLRLAGKPDTQYF
CDR3nt: TGCGCCAGCAGCTTGAGACTAGCGGGGAAGCCAGATACGCAGTATTTT